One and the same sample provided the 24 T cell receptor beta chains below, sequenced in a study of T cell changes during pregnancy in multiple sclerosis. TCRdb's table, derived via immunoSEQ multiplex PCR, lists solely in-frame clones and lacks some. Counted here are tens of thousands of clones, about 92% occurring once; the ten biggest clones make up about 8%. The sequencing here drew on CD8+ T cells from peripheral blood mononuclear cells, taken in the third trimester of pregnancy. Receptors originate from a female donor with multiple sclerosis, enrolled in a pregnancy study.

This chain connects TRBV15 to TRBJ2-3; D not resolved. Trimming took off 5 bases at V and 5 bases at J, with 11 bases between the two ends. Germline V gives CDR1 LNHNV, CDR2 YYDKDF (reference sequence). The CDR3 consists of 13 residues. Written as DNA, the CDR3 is TGTGCCACCAGCCCCCCGCCCGGAGATACGCAGTATTTT. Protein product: CATSPPPGDTQYF.

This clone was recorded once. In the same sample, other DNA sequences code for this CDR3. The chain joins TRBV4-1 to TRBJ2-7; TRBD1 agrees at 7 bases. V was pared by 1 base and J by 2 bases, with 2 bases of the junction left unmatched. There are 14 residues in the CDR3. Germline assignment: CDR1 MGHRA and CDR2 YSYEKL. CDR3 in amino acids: CASSQGQGAYEQYF. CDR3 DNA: TGCGCCAGCAGCCAAGGGCAGGGGGCCTACGAGCAGTACTTC.

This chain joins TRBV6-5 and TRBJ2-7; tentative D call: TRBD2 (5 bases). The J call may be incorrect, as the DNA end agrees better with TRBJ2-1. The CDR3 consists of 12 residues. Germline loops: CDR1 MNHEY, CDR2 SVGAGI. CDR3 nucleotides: TGTGCCAGCGGGGATCAGCGGTATGAGCAGTTCTTC. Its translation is CASGDQRYEQFF.

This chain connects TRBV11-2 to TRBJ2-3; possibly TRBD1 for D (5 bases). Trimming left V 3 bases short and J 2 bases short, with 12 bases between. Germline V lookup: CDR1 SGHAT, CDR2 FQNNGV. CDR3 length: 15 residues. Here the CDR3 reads CASSLAGAPTDTQYF. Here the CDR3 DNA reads TGTGCCAGCAGCTTGGCTGGGGCCCCCACAGATACGCAGTATTTT.

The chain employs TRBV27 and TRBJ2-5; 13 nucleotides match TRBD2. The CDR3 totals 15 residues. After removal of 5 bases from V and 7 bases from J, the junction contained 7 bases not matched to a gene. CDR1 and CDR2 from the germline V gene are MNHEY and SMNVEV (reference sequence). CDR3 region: CASSPGLAGAGTQYF. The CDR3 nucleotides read TGTGCCAGCAGTCCTGGACTAGCGGGGGCCGGGACCCAGTACTTC.

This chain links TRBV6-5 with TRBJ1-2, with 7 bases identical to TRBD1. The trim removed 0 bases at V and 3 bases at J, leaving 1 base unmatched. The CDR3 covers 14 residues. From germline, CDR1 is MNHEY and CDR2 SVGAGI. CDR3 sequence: CASSYSGQHYGYTF. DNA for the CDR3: TGTGCCAGCAGTTACTCGGGACAGCACTATGGCTACACCTTC.

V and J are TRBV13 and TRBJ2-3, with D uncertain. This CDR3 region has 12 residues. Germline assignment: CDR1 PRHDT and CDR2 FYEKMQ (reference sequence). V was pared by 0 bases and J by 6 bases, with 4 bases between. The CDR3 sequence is CASSLGRDTQYF. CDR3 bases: TGTGCCAGCAGCTTAGGTCGGGATACGCAGTATTTT. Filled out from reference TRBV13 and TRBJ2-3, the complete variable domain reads AAGVIQSPRHLIKEKRETATLKCYPIPRHDTVYWYQQGPGQDPQFLISFYEKMQSDKGSIPDRFSAQQFSDYHSELNMSSLELGDSALYFCASSLGRDTQYFGPGTRLTVL.

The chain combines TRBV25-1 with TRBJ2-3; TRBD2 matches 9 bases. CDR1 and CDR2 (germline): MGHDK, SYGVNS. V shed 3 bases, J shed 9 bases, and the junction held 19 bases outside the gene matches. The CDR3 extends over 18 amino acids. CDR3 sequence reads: CASSDPLWASGDPRTQYF. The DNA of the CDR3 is TGTGCCAGCAGTGACCCACTGTGGGCTAGCGGGGACCCAAGGACGCAGTATTTT. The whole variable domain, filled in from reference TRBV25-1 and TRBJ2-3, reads EADIYQTPRYLVIGTGKKITLECSQTMGHDKMYWYQQDPGMELHLIHYSYGVNSTEKGDLSSESTVSRIRTEHFPLTLESARPSHTSQYLCASSDPLWASGDPRTQYFGPGTRLTVL.

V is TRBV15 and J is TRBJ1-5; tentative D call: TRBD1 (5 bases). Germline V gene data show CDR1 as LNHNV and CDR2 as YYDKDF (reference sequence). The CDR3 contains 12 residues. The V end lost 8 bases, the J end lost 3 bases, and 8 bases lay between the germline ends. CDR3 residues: CATRQSNQPQHF. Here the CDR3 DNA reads TGTGCCACCCGACAGTCCAATCAGCCCCAGCATTTT.

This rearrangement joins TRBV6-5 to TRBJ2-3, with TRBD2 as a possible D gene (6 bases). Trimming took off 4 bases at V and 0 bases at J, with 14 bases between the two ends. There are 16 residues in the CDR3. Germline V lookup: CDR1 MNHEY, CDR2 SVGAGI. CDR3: CASSSGGPKSTDTQYF. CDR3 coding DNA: TGTGCCAGCAGTTCCGGGGGACCCAAAAGCACAGATACGCAGTATTTT.

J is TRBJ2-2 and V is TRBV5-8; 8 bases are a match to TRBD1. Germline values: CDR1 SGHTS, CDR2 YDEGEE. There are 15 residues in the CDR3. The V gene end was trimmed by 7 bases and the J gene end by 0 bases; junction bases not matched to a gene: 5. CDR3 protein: CASEQGGSNTGELFF. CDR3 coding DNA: TGTGCCAGCGAACAGGGGGGTTCGAACACCGGGGAGCTGTTTTTT. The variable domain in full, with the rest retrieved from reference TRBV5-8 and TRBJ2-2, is EAGVTQSPTHLIKTRGQQATLRCSPISGHTSVYWYQQALGLGLQFLLWYDEGEERNRGNFPPRFSGRQFPNYSSELNVNALELEDSALYLCASEQGGSNTGELFFGEGSRLTVL.

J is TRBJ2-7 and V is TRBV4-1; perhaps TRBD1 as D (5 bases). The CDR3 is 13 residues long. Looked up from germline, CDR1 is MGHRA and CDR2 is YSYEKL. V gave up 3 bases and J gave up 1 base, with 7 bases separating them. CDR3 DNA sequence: TGCGCCAGCAGCCATCCAGGGTCCTACGAGCAGTACTTC. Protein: CASSHPGSYEQYF.

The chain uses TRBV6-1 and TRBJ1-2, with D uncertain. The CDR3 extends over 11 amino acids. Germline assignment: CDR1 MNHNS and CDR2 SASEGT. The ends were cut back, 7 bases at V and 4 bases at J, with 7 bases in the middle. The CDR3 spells CASISVYGYTF. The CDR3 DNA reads TGTGCCAGCATTTCAGTCTATGGCTACACCTTC.

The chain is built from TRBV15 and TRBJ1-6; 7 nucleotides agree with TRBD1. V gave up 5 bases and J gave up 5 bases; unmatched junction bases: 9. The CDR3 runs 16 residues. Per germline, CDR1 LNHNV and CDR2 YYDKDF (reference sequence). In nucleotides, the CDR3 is TGTGCCACCAGCGAGGGGACAGCGACGGATAATTCACCCCTCCACTTT. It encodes CATSEGTATDNSPLHF.

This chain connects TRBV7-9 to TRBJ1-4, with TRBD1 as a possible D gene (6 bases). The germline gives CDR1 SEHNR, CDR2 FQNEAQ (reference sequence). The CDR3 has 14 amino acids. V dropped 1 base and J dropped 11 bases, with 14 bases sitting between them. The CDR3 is CASSLDRDGRKLFF. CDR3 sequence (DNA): TGTGCCAGCAGCTTAGACAGGGACGGGCGGAAACTGTTTTTT.

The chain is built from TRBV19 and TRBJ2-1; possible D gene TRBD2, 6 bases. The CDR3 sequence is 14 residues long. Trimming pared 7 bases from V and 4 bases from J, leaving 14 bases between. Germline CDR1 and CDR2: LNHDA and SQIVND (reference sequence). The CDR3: CASKGRGNYNEQFF. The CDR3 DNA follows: TGTGCCAGTAAGGGACGGGGGAATTACAATGAGCAGTTCTTC. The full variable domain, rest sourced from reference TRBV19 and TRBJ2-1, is DGGITQSPKYLFRKEGQNVTLSCEQNLNHDAMYWYRQDPGQGLRLIYYSQIVNDFQKGDIAEGYSVSREKKESFPLTVTSAQKNPTAFYLCASKGRGNYNEQFFGPGTRLTVL.

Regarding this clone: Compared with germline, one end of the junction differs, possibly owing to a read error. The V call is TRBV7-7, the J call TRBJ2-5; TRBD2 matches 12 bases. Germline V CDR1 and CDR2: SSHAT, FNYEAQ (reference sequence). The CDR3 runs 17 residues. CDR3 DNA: TGTGCTAGCAGCTTATCTAGCGGGGGGGCCGGGGGAGAGACCCAGTACTTC. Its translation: CASSLSSGGAGGETQYF.

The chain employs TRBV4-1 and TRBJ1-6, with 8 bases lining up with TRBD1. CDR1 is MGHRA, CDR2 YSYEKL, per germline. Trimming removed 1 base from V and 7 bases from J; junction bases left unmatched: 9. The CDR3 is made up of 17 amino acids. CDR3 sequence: CASSQVFDRGINSPLHF. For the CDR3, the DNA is TGCGCCAGCAGCCAAGTTTTCGACAGGGGAATCAATTCACCCCTCCACTTT.

The chain's CDR3 is CASSQVPGGTSTDTQYF. CDR3 nucleotide sequence: TGCGCCAGCAGCCAAGTCCCGGGGGGGACTAGCACAGATACGCAGTATTTT. V and J are TRBV4-1 and TRBJ2-3; 8 bases match TRBD2. Trimming cost V 1 base and J 0 bases; bases outside gene matches: 6. CDR3 length: 17 residues. Germline CDR1 and CDR2: MGHRA and YSYEKL.

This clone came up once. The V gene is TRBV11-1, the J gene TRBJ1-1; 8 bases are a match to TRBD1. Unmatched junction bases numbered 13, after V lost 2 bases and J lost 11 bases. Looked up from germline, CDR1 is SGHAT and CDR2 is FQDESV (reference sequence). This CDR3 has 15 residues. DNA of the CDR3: TGTGCCAGCAGCTTAACAGGGACAGGCGGCAGTGGGGCTTTCTTT. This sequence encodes CASSLTGTGGSGAFF. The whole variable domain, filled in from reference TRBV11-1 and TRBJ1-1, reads EAEVAQSPRYKITEKSQAVAFWCDPISGHATLYWYRQILGQGPELLVQFQDESVVDDSQLPKDRFSAERLKGVDSTLKIQPAELGDSAMYLCASSLTGTGGSGAFFGQGTRLTVV.

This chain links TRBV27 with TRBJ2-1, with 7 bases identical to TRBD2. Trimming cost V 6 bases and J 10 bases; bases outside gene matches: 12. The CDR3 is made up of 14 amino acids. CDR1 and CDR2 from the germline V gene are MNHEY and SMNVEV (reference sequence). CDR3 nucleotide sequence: TGTGCCAGCAGCACGGGGGGATTTGCGGGGGAGCAGTTCTTC. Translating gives CASSTGGFAGEQFF.

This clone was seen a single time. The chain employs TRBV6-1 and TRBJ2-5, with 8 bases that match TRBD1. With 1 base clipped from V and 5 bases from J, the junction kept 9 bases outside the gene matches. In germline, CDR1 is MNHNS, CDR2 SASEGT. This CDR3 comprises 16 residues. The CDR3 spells CASSEDGQGDWETQYF. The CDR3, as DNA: TGTGCCAGCAGTGAAGACGGACAGGGCGATTGGGAGACCCAGTACTTC.

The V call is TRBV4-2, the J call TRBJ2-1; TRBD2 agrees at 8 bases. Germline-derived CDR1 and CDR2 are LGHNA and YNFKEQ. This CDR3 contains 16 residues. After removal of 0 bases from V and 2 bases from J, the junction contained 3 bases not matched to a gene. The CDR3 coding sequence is TGTGCCAGCAGCCAAGATTCTAGCGGGCCCTACAATGAGCAGTTCTTC. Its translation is CASSQDSSGPYNEQFF.

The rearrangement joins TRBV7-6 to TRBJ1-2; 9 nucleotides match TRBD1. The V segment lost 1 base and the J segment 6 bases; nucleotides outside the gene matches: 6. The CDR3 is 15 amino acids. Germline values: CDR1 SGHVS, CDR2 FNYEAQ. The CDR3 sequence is CASSLGDRDPDGYTF. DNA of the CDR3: TGTGCCAGCAGCTTAGGGGACAGGGACCCCGATGGCTACACCTTC. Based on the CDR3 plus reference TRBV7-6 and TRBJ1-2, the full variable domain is GAGVSQSPRYKVTKRGQDVALRCDPISGHVSLYWYRQALGQGPEFLTYFNYEAQQDKSGLPNDRFSAERPEGSISTLTIQRTEQRDSAMYRCASSLGDRDPDGYTFGSGTRLTVV.